This T cell receptor (beta chain) appears in the sequencing data of a study of T cells in Graves' hyperthyroidism and ophthalmopathy. Only a few counts were recorded for this clonotype. Its antigen is undetermined. Study-wide points: Blood held most thyroid clonotypes expanded above 0.001 frequency.

CDR1 and CDR2 (germline): SGHRS, YFSETQ. The CDR3 totals 15 residues. The V and J ends lost 4 bases and 7 bases, in that order; junction bases with no gene match: 5. What was amplified from RNA transcripts were TCR beta CDR3 regions. HTBI primers were the set used in a first-round RT-PCR of the TCR CDR3. Each CDR3 protein gets one entry after TCRdb re-called the multiplex PCR reads with MiXCR. This sample has 250,000 to 300,000 distinct CDR3 sequences, with roughly 19% found just once. The receptor's source is a man over 45 with Graves' ophthalmopathy. Sequencing used blood. This chain links TRBV5-1 with TRBJ2-7; 16 bases line up with TRBD2. CDR3 loop: CASSTPGLAGGEQYF. The CDR3 nucleotides read TGCGCCAGCAGCACCCCGGGACTAGCGGGAGGGGAGCAGTACTTC.